Listed below are T cell receptor beta chains from one sample, sequenced in a study of CD8 T cells in Susac syndrome. TCRdb itself ran the immunoSEQ multiplex PCR reads through MiXCR, one entry per CDR3 protein. Among fewer than 200,000 distinct CDR3 sequences listed, approximately 95% were seen once. The specimen sequenced was CD4+ T cells from PBMCs. These receptors were taken from a human donor in good health. The CDR3 runs from the conserved cysteine through the conserved F or W. The order of the fields is CDR3 length, J gene, clone size, D gene, V gene, CDR3 protein, CDR3 DNA. D genes are given only for firm matches. Clone size is stated in some rows and not others, as once, few, many or a class when expanded.

15 | TRBJ1-6 | . | TRBD1 | TRBV6-5 | CASSRQGLGNSPLHF | TGTGCCAGCAGTAGACAGGGTCTGGGGAATTCCCCCCTCCACTTT
15 | TRBJ2-7 | . | . | TRBV29-1 | CSVEDQRGTGFEQYF | TGCAGCGTTGAAGACCAAAGGGGTACAGGGTTCGAGCAGTACTTC
15 | TRBJ2-5 | . | TRBD1 | TRBV13 | CASSGRTGGQETQYF | TGTGCCAGCAGCGGTCGGACAGGGGGCCAAGAGACCCAGTACTTC
12 | TRBJ1-1 | . | . | TRBV20-1 | CSATLGGMGAFF | TGCAGTGCCACTCTAGGGGGAATGGGAGCTTTCTTT
17 | TRBJ2-3 | once | TRBD1 | TRBV5-1 | CASTPQGRQGLTYTQYF | TGCGCCAGCACGCCCCAAGGGAGACAGGGGTTAACTTATACGCAGTATTTT
20 | TRBJ2-3 | . | TRBD2 | TRBV3-1 | CASSQDHSGLRGGVTDTQYF | TGTGCCAGCAGCCAAGATCATTCCGGGCTTCGGGGGGGAGTCACAGATACGCAGTATTTT
16 | TRBJ2-6 | few | . | TRBV5-4 | CASSLVWGSGANVLTF | TGTGCCAGCAGCTTGGTATGGGGCTCTGGGGCCAACGTCCTGACTTTC
14 | TRBJ2-3 | . | . | TRBV4-1 | CASSQDMVTDTQYF | TGCGCCAGCAGCCAAGATATGGTCACAGATACGCAGTATTTT
16 | TRBJ2-1 | . | TRBD2 | TRBV29-1 | CSVDRGAQRGYNEQFF | TGCAGCGTTGATCGGGGCGCCCAGCGGGGCTACAATGAGCAGTTCTTC
14 | TRBJ1-1 | . | . | TRBV6-2/TRBV6-3 | CASSYVGTNTEAFF | TGTGCCAGCAGTTACGTAGGAACGAACACTGAAGCTTTCTTT
14 | TRBJ2-1 | . | . | TRBV6-5 | CASTAGNVWNEQFF | TGTGCCAGCACGGCAGGGAATGTGTGGAATGAGCAGTTCTTC
14 | TRBJ1-6 | . | TRBD1 | TRBV19 | CATQGANRNSPLHF | TGTGCCACTCAGGGGGCTAATAGAAATTCACCCCTCCACTTT
16 | TRBJ2-4 | . | . | TRBV5-1 | CASSFRSSAAKNIQYF | TGCGCCAGCAGCTTTAGGTCTAGCGCGGCCAAAAACATTCAGTACTTC
13 | TRBJ2-7 | . | TRBD2 | TRBV20-1 | CSADLAGGYEQYF | TGCAGTGCCGATCTAGCGGGGGGGTACGAGCAGTACTTC
16 | TRBJ2-3 | . | TRBD1 | TRBV28 | CASSLVGQGETDTQYF | TGTGCCAGCAGTTTAGTAGGGCAGGGGGAGACAGATACGCAGTATTTT
18 | TRBJ2-6 | . | . | TRBV18 | CASSPLLQGALGANVLTF | TGTGCCAGCTCACCACTGCTCCAGGGAGCCCTTGGGGCCAACGTCCTGACTTTC
16 | TRBJ2-2 | . | . | TRBV3-1 | CASSQVRTPNTGELFF | TGTGCCAGCAGCCAAGTTAGGACACCTAACACCGGGGAGCTGTTTTTT
14 | TRBJ1-1 | . | TRBD1 | TRBV19 | CASLETGPGTEAFF | TGTGCCAGTCTCGAGACAGGGCCGGGTACTGAAGCTTTCTTT
14 | TRBJ2-1 | . | . | TRBV19 | CARGGLVSYNEQFF | TGTGCCAGGGGCGGACTTGTTTCCTACAATGAGCAGTTCTTC
15 | TRBJ1-5 | . | TRBD1 | TRBV30 | CAWTPRTGGNQPQHF | TGTGCCTGGACCCCCCGAACAGGGGGCAATCAGCCCCAGCATTTT
13 | TRBJ1-2 | . | . | TRBV19 | CASGRTDQNGYTF | TGTGCCAGCGGAAGGACGGACCAAAATGGCTACACCTTC
16 | TRBJ1-6 | . | . | TRBV14 | CASSQPGSSYNSPLHF | TGTGCCAGCAGCCAACCCGGGAGCTCCTATAATTCACCCCTCCACTTT
13 | TRBJ2-5 | . | . | TRBV18 | CASSPTLKETQYF | TGTGCCAGCTCACCAACTTTAAAAGAGACCCAGTACTTC
14 | TRBJ1-2 | . | TRBD1 | TRBV6-6 | CASSYRTGLGGYTF | TGTGCCAGCAGTTACCGGACAGGCTTGGGTGGCTACACCTTC
14 | TRBJ2-4 | . | . | TRBV4-1 | CASSQEGAVNIQYF | TGCGCCAGCAGCCAAGAGGGGGCCGTGAACATTCAGTACTTC
11 | TRBJ2-1 | . | . | TRBV7-9 | CASSPQWEQFF | TGTGCCAGCAGCCCCCAGTGGGAGCAGTTCTTC
13 | TRBJ2-7 | few | TRBD1 | TRBV7-9 | CASSTRTGSEQYF | TGTGCCAGCAGCACCCGGACAGGGAGCGAGCAGTACTTC
14 | TRBJ2-3 | . | . | TRBV7-2 | CASSLVGGADTQYF | TGTGCCAGCAGCTTAGTTGGTGGAGCAGATACGCAGTATTTT
14 | TRBJ2-1 | . | . | TRBV20-1 | CSAPDQRSYNEQFF | TGCAGTGCCCCTGACCAGCGGTCCTACAATGAGCAGTTCTTC
14 | TRBJ2-4 | once | TRBD1 | TRBV28 | CASRQGGTGGNQYF | TGTGCCAGCAGACAAGGAGGGACAGGGGGAAACCAGTACTTC
12 | TRBJ2-3 | . | . | TRBV5-1 | CASSITGDTQYF | TGCGCCAGCAGCATTACAGGAGATACGCAGTATTTT
15 | TRBJ2-7 | . | TRBD2 | TRBV5-1 | CASSLDPSGVYEQYF | TGCGCCAGCAGCTTGGATCCTAGCGGGGTCTACGAGCAGTACTTC
19 | TRBJ2-1 | . | TRBD2 | TRBV29-1 | CSVDRWGSGGSSSYNEQFF | TGCAGCGTTGATCGGTGGGGTAGCGGGGGGTCGAGCTCCTACAATGAGCAGTTCTTC
13 | TRBJ2-5 | . | . | TRBV20-1 | CSASLAHQETQYF | TGCAGTGCTAGTCTGGCACATCAAGAGACCCAGTACTTC
11 | TRBJ1-1 | . | . | TRBV30 | CAWKRATEAFF | TGTGCCTGGAAACGGGCTACTGAAGCTTTCTTT
13 | TRBJ2-4 | . | TRBD2 | TRBV18 | CASSGLAKNIQYF | TGTGCCAGCTCAGGACTAGCGAAAAACATTCAGTACTTC
16 | TRBJ1-1 | once | . | TRBV5-1 | CASSFSPGRKNTEAFF | TGCGCCAGCTCCTTCAGCCCCGGCAGGAAGAACACTGAAGCTTTCTTT
12 | TRBJ1-1 | . | . | TRBV29-1 | CSVAFKNTEAFF | TGCAGCGTTGCTTTTAAGAACACTGAAGCTTTCTTT
18 | TRBJ2-5 | . | TRBD1 | TRBV11-1 | CASSHRGQGRSFQETQYF | TGTGCCAGCAGCCATCGGGGACAGGGAAGATCGTTCCAAGAGACCCAGTACTTC
15 | TRBJ2-5 | . | . | TRBV4-2 | CASSQARGADETQYF | TGTGCCAGCAGCCAAGCCAGGGGGGCGGATGAGACCCAGTACTTC
13 | TRBJ1-6 | . | . | TRBV30 | CARRPGHGNTLHF | TGTGCCCGCCGCCCGGGACATGGGAACACCCTCCACTTT
18 | TRBJ2-6 | . | TRBD1 | TRBV5-1 | CASSSDRGVVSGANVLTF | TGCGCCAGCAGCTCCGACAGGGGCGTGGTCTCTGGGGCCAACGTCCTGACTTTC
15 | TRBJ2-7 | . | . | TRBV7-9 | CASSPPLPIRYEQYF | TGTGCCAGCAGCCCCCCCTTACCTATTCGCTACGAGCAGTACTTC
10 | TRBJ2-5 | . | TRBD2 | TRBV29-1 | CSVGGGTQYF | TGCAGCGTCGGGGGGGGGACCCAGTACTTC
15 | TRBJ2-2 | . | . | TRBV9 | CASSVQGRTPGELFF | TGTGCCAGCAGCGTGCAGGGGAGGACTCCCGGGGAGCTGTTTTTT
16 | TRBJ1-2 | . | TRBD1 | TRBV7-9 | CAGIRGMGQGTVGYTF | TGTGCCGGCATAAGAGGAATGGGACAGGGGACGGTTGGCTACACCTTC
14 | TRBJ2-5 | . | . | TRBV7-2 | CASSDPRVLETQYF | TGTGCCAGCAGCGATCCCAGGGTTTTGGAGACCCAGTACTTC
13 | TRBJ1-1 | once | . | TRBV6-2/TRBV6-3 | CASAAGLNTEAFF | TGTGCCAGTGCGGCAGGCCTGAACACTGAAGCTTTCTTT
14 | TRBJ1-1 | . | . | TRBV6-5 | CASSYSPRDTEAFF | TGTGCCAGCAGTTACTCTCCCAGGGACACTGAAGCTTTCTTT
15 | TRBJ2-2 | . | . | TRBV3-1 | CASSRKRSNTGELFF | TGTGCCAGCAGCCGTAAGCGGTCGAACACCGGGGAGCTGTTTTTT
15 | TRBJ2-3 | . | . | TRBV21-1 | CASSKGDGATDTQYF | TGTGCCAGCAGCAAGGGGGACGGGGCCACAGATACGCAGTATTTT
14 | TRBJ1-1 | once | . | TRBV10-3 | CAIGGKGLNTEAFF | TGTGCCATCGGGGGGAAAGGGTTGAACACTGAAGCTTTCTTT
17 | TRBJ2-6 | . | TRBD2 | TRBV3-1 | CASSQSGGYSGANVLTF | TGTGCCAGCAGCCAGTCGGGGGGGTACTCTGGGGCCAACGTCCTGACTTTC
15 | TRBJ1-2 | . | . | TRBV7-2 | CASSFPGRLYYGYTF | TGTGCCAGCAGTTTCCCGGGACGGCTTTACTATGGCTACACCTTC
17 | TRBJ2-5 | . | TRBD2 | TRBV29-1 | CSVALVVSGLGQETQYF | TGCAGCGTTGCCCTCGTTGTTTCGGGACTAGGCCAAGAGACCCAGTACTTC
14 | TRBJ2-3 | once | . | TRBV20-1 | CSARDRQFTDTQYF | TGCAGTGCTAGAGATCGACAGTTCACAGATACGCAGTATTTT
16 | TRBJ2-3 | . | TRBD1 | TRBV5-6 | CASSSPGQGITDTQYF | TGTGCCAGCAGCTCGCCGGGACAGGGTATCACAGATACGCAGTATTTT
15 | TRBJ1-3 | . | TRBD1 | TRBV3-1 | CASSHGTGAENTIYF | TGTGCCAGCAGCCACGGGACAGGGGCTGAAAACACCATATATTTT
15 | TRBJ2-3 | . | TRBD2 | TRBV5-6 | CASSLAGRWADTQYF | TGTGCCAGCAGCTTGGCCGGGAGGTGGGCAGATACGCAGTATTTT
14 | TRBJ1-5 | . | . | TRBV27 | CASSRNRDNQPQHF | TGTGCCAGCAGTCGGAACAGGGACAATCAGCCCCAGCATTTT